This T cell receptor (beta chain) emerged from a study of CD8+ T cells in alopecia areata. Study-wide findings and caveats: Scalp samples also yield sequences of resident alphabeta T cells from normal skin.

Investigators isolated RNA and reverse transcribed it into cDNA to act as the sequencing template. The method was immunoSEQ multiplex PCR; TCRdb's version includes in-frame clones alone and lacks a portion of them. The repertoire includes tens of thousands of clones, approximately 59% of them detected once, and 4.5% to 5.5% sits in the top ten. Regarding this clone: Antigen specificity is unknown.

CDR1 is KGHSH, CDR2 LQKENI, per germline. V dropped 0 bases and J dropped 3 bases, with 11 bases sitting between them. This CDR3 has 15 residues. The authors sorted CD4+ cells into CD25+CD127- cells for a handful of patients. The V call is TRBV18, the J call TRBJ1-1; D possibly corresponds to TRBD1 (5 bases). The TCR comes from a human donor with alopecia areata. The sequenced sample was CD4+ Tregs sorted from blood. CDR3 DNA sequence: TGTGCCAGCTCACCACCAGGGGTGAAAGACACTGAAGCTTTCTTT. The encoded protein is CASSPPGVKDTEAFF.